This TCR beta chain was recorded in a study of CDR3 diversity in severe acne. The germline V and J ends were trimmed by 7 bases and 8 bases, with 14 bases remaining between them. The CDR3 contains 12 residues. The germline gives CDR1 SEHNR, CDR2 FQNEAQ (reference sequence). TCRdb recomputed calls from the PCR reads with MiXCR, one row per CDR3 protein. Of some 90,000 distinct CDR3 sequences listed, about 48% are singletons. The sample comprised blood. The V gene is TRBV7-9, the J gene TRBJ1-2; D might be TRBD1 (5 bases). This sequence originates from a male donor in good health, serving as a control. The chain's CDR3 is CASNRPREGYTF. Written as DNA, the CDR3 is TGTGCCAGCAACAGGCCAAGGGAGGGCTACACCTTC. The full variable domain, completed using reference TRBV7-9 and TRBJ1-2, is DTGVSQNPRHKITKRGQNVTFRCDPISEHNRLYWYRQTLGQGPEFLTYFQNEAQLEKSRLLSDRFSAERPKGSFSTLEIQRTEQGDSAMYLCASNRPREGYTFGSGTRLTVV.